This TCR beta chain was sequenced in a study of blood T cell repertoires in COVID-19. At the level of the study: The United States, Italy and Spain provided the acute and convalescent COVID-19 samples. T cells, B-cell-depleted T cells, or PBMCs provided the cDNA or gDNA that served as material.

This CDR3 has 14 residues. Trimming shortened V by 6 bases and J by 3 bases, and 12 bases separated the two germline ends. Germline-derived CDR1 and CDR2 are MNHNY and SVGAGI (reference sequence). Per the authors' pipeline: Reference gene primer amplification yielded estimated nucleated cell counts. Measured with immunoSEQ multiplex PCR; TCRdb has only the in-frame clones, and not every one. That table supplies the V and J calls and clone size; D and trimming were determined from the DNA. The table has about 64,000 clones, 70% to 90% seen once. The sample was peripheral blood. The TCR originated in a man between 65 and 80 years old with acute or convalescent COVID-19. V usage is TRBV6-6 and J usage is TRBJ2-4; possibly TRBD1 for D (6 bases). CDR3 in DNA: TGTGCCAGCAGGCCCCAGGGGCACAAAAACATTCAGTACTTC. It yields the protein CASRPQGHKNIQYF.